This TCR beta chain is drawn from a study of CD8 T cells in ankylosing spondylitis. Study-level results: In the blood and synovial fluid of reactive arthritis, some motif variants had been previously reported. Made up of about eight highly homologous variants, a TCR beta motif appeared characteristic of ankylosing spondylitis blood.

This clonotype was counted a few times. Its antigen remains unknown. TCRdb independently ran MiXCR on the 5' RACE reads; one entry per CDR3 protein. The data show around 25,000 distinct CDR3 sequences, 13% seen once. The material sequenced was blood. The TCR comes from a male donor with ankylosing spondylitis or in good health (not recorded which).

CDR3 loop: CASSLLGWLDLAKNIQYF. The DNA for the CDR3 is TGTGCCAGCAGTTTATTGGGTTGGCTAGACTTAGCCAAAAACATTCAGTACTTC. This rearrangement joins TRBV28 to TRBJ2-4; the D is unclear. The ends were cut back, 1 base at V and 0 bases at J, with 16 bases in the middle. The CDR3 has 18 residues. Germline V gives CDR1 MDHEN, CDR2 SYDVKM.